This TCR beta chain is drawn from a study of blood T cell repertoires in COVID-19. Study in general: The study drew acute and convalescent COVID-19 samples from the United States, Italy and Spain. PBMCs, B-cell-depleted T cells, or T cells provided the cDNA or gDNA that made up the material.

The assay was immunoSEQ multiplex PCR, and TCRdb's table has in-frame clones only and misses some. The sample carries some 89,000 clones, 90% recorded once. The V gene end was trimmed by 4 bases and the J gene end by 5 bases; junction bases not matched to a gene: 8. Germline CDR1 reads LNHDA; CDR2 reads SQIVND (reference sequence). This CDR3 spans 15 amino acids. This chain joins TRBV19 and TRBJ1-2, with TRBD1 matching 9 bases. This receptor was obtained from a man in his sixties with acute or convalescent COVID-19. Source material: peripheral blood. The CDR3, as DNA: TGTGCCAGTAGTACCCTGGACAGGGGAATTTATGGCTACACCTTC. Protein sequence: CASSTLDRGIYGYTF.